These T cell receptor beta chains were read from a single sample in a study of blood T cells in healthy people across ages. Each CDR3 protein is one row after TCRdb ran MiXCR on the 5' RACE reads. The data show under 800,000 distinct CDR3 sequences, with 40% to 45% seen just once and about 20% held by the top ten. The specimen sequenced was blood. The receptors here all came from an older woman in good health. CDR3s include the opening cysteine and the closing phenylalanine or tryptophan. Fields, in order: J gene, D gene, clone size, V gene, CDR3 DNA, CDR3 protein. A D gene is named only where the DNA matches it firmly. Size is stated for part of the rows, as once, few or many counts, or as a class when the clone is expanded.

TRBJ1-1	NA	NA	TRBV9	TGTGCCAGCAGCGCCAGGGTGGACACTGAAGCTTTCTTT	CASSARVDTEAFF
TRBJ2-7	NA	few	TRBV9	TGTGCCAGCAGCGTAACAGGGCAGCCCTACGAGCAGTACTTC	CASSVTGQPYEQYF
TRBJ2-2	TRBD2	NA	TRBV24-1	TGTGCCACCAGTCCCCGCGGGAGGAGCACCGGGGAGCTGTTTTTT	CATSPRGRSTGELFF
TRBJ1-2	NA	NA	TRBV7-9	TGTGCCAGCAGCTTAGCCGGTGCAGGGTTAAATGGCTACACCTTC	CASSLAGAGLNGYTF
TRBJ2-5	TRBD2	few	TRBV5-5	TGTGCCAGCAGCTTGGTTGGCGGGGGAGCCCAAGAGACCCAGTACTTC	CASSLVGGGAQETQYF
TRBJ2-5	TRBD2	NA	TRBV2	TGTGCCAGCAGTTACTCGACTAGCGGGGTAAGGGAGACCCAGTACTTC	CASSYSTSGVRETQYF
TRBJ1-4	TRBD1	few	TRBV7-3	TGTGCCAGCAGCTCCACAGGGGGCGCGGGAGAAAAACTGTTTTTT	CASSSTGGAGEKLFF
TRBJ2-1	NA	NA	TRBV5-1	TGCGCCAGCAGCTTGGCCGCCGAGACCCAGTTCTTC	CASSLAAETQFF
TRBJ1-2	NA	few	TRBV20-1	TGCAGTGCTAGAGGGGCAGGGAGTTATGGCTACACCTTC	CSARGAGSYGYTF
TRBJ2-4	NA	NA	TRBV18	TGTGCCAGCTCACCACCCCCGAGGGACATTCAGTACTTC	CASSPPPRDIQYF
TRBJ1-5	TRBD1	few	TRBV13	TGTGCCAGCAGTTTAGGACAGGGGGTTCGACAGCCCCAGCATTTT	CASSLGQGVRQPQHF
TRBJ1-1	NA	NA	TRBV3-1	TGTGCCAGCAGCCACCGACAGGTATCACCGAACACTGAAGCTTTCTTT	CASSHRQVSPNTEAFF
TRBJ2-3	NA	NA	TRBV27	TGTGCCAGCAGTTTAGGACAGCGAGCGGGCTTCACAGATACGCAGTATTTT	CASSLGQRAGFTDTQYF
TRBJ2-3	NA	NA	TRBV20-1	TGCAGTGCTTTTTCCGGGACCACCTACGGAGATACGCGGTATTTT	CSAFSGTTYGDTRYF
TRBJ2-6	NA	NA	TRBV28	TGTGCCAGCAGTTTTACGCTCTCTGGGGCCAACGTCCTGACTTTC	CASSFTLSGANVLTF
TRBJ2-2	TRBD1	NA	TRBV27	TGTGCCAGCAGTATCCGGGACAGGGGGAGGGAAACCGGGGAGCTGTTTTTT	CASSIRDRGRETGELFF
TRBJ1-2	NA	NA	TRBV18	TGTGCCAGCTCACCACCATCTCTAGGGGTAGACTATGGCTACACCTTC	CASSPPSLGVDYGYTF
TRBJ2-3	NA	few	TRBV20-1	TGCAGTGCGGCGGAGAGCACAGATACGCAGTATTTT	CSAAESTDTQYF
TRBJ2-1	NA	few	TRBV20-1	TGCAGTGGAATCCTGTCTGGGAACAATGAGCAGTTCTTC	CSGILSGNNEQFF
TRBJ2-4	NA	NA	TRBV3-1	TGTGCCAGCAGCCCCTTATCTGCGAGAGCCGGAGAGCAGTACTTC	CASSPLSARAGEQYF
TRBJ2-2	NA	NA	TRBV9	TGTGCCAGCAGCGTAGGTCCGGCGGGGACTAACACCGGGGAGCTGTTTTTT	CASSVGPAGTNTGELFF
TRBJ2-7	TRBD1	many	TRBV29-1	TGCAGCGTTGAGGGACAGGGCCCCTACGAGCAGTACTTC	CSVEGQGPYEQYF
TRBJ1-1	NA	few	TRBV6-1	TGTGCCAGCAGGGTGACCCGAACTGAAGCTTTCTTT	CASRVTRTEAFF
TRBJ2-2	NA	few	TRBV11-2	TGTGCCAGCAGCGAGTACAACACCGGGGAGCTGTTTTTT	CASSEYNTGELFF